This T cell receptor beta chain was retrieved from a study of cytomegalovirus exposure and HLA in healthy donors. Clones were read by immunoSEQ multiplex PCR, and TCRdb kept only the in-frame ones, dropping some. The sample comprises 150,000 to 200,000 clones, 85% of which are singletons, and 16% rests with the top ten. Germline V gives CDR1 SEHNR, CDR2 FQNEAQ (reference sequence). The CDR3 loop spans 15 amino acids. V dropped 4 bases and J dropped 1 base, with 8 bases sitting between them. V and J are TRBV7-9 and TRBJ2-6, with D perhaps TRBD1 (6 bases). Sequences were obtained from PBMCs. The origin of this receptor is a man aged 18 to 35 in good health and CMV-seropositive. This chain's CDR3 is CASSSDRSGANVLTF. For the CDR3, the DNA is TGTGCCAGCAGCTCAGACAGGTCTGGGGCCAACGTCCTGACTTTC.